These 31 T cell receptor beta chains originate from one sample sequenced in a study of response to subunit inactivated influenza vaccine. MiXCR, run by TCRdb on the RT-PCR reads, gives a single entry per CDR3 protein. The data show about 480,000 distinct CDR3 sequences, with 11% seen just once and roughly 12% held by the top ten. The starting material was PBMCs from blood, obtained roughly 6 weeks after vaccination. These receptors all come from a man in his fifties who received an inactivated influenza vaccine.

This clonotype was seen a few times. The DNA for the CDR3 is TGTGCCAGCACCCCCCGCCCAGGGGGAGGCTATGGCTACACCTTC. It specifies CASTPRPGGGYGYTF. The rearrangement uses TRBV3-1 and TRBJ1-2; 7 bases are a match to TRBD1. Trimming cost V 7 bases and J 4 bases; bases outside gene matches: 12. The CDR3 length is 15 residues. Per germline, CDR1 LGHDT and CDR2 YNNKEL (reference sequence).

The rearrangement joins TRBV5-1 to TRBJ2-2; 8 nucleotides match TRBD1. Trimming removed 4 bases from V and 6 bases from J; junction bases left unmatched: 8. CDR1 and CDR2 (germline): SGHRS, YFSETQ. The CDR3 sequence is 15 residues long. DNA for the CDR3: TGCGCCAGCAGCGCCCGACAGGGGCCGGCCGGGGAGCTGTTTTTT. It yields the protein CASSARQGPAGELFF.

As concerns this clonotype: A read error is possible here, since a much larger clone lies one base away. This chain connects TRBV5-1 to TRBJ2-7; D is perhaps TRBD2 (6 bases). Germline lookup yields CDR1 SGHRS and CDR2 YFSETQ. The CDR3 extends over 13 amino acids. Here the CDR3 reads CASSPEADYERYF. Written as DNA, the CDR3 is TGCGCCAGCAGCCCCGAGGCGGACTACGAGCGGTACTTC.

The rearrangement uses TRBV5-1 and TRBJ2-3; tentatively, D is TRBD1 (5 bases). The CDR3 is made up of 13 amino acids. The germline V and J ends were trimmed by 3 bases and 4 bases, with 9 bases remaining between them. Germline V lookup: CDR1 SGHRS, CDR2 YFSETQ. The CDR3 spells CASSSPRADTQYF. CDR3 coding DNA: TGCGCCAGCAGCTCCCCCAGGGCAGATACGCAGTATTTT.

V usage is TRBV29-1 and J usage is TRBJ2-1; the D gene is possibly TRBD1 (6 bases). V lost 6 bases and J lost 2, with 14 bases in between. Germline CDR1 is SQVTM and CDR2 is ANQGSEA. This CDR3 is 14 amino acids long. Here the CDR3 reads CSVAGTQTYNEQFF. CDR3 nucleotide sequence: TGCAGCGTGGCCGGGACACAAACCTACAATGAGCAGTTCTTC.

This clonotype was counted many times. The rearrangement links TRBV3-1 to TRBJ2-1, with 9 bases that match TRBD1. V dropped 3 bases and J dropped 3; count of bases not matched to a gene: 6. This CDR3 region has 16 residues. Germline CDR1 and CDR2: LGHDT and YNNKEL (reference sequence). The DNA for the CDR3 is TGTGCCAGCAGCCAGACCGGGACAGGGTTCTACAATGAGCAGTTCTTC. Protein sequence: CASSQTGTGFYNEQFF.

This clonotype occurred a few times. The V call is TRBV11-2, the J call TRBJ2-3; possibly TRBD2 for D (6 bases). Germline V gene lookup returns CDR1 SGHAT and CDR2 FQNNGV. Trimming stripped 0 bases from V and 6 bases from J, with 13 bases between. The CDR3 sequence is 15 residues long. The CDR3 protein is CASSLERDWLDTQYF. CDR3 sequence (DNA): TGTGCCAGCAGCTTAGAGCGGGACTGGTTGGATACGCAGTATTTT.

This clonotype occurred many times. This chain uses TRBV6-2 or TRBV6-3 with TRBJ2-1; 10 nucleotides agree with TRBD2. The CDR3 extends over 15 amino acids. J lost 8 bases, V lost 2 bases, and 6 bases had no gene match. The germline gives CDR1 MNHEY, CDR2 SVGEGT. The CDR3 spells CASSYQLAGHDEQFF. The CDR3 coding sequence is TGTGCCAGCAGTTACCAACTAGCGGGACACGATGAGCAGTTCTTC.

This CDR3 reads CASSLFRQAVAFF. CDR3 bases: TGTGCCAGCAGTTTATTCAGACAGGCCGTGGCTTTCTTT. The gene calls are TRBV12-3 or TRBV12-4 and TRBJ1-1, with D tentatively TRBD1 (6 bases). V lost 2 bases and J 11 bases, leaving 15 bases between the germline ends. The CDR3 totals 13 residues.

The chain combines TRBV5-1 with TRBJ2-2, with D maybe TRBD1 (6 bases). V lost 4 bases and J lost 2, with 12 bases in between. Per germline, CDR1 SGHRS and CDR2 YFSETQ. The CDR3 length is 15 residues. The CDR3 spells CASSPRTDNTGELFF. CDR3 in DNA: TGCGCCAGCAGCCCCAGGACAGACAACACCGGGGAGCTGTTTTTT.

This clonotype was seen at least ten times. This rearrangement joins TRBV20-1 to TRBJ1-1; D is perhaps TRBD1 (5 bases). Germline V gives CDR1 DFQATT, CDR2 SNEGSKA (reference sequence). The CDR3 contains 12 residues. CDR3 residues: CRGVGGNTEAFF. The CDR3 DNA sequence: TGCAGGGGCGTGGGGGGGAACACTGAAGCTTTCTTT.

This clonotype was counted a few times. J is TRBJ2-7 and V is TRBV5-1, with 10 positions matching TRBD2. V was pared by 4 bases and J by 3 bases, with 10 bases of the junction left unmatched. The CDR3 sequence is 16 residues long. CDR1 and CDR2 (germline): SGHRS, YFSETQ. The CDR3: CASSPWPSGRFYEQYF. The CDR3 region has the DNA TGCGCCAGCAGCCCGTGGCCTAGCGGGAGATTCTACGAGCAGTACTTC.

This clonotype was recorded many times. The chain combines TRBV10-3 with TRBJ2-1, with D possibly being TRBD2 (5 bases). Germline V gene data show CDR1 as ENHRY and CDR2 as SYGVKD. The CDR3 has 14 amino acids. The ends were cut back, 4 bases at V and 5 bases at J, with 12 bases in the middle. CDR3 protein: CAISAIGNNNEQFF. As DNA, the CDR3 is TGTGCCATCAGTGCTATCGGGAACAACAATGAGCAGTTCTTC.

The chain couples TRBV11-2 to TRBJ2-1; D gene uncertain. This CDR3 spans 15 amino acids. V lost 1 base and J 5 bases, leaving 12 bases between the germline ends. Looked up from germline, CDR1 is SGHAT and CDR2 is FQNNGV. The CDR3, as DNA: TGTGCCAGCAGCTTAGTGCTACCCACAGACAATGAGCAGTTCTTC. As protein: CASSLVLPTDNEQFF. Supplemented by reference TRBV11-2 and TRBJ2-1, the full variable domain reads EAGVAQSPRYKIIEKRQSVAFWCNPISGHATLYWYQQILGQGPKLLIQFQNNGVVDDSQLPKDRFSAERLKGVDSTLKIQPAKLEDSAVYLCASSLVLPTDNEQFFGPGTRLTVL.

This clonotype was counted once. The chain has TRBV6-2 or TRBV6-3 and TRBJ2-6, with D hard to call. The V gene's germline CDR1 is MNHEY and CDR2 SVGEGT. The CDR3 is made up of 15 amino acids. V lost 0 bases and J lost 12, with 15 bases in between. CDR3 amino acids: CASSYSVNRLGVLTF. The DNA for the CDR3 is TGTGCCAGCAGTTACTCCGTGAACAGATTGGGCGTCCTGACTTTC.

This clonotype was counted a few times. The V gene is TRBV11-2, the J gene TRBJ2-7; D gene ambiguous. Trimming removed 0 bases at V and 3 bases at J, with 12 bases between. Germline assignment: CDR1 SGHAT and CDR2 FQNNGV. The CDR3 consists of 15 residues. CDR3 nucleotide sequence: TGTGCCAGCAGCTTAGAAGGCTATCATGACTACGAGCAGTACTTC. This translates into CASSLEGYHDYEQYF.

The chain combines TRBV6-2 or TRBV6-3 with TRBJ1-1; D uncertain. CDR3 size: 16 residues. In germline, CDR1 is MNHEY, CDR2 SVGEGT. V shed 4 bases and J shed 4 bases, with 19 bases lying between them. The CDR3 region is CASSSPDLTKGTEAFF. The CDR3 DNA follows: TGTGCCAGCAGTTCCCCCGATCTAACGAAAGGCACTGAAGCTTTCTTT.

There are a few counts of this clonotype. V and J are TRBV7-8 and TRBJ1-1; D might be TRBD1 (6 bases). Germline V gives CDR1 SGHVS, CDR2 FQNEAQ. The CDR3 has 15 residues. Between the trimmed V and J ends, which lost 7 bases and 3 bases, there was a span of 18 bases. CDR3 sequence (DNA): TGTGCCAGCAACCTTTTCCAAGGGGGTGACACTGAAGCTTTCTTT. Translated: CASNLFQGGDTEAFF.

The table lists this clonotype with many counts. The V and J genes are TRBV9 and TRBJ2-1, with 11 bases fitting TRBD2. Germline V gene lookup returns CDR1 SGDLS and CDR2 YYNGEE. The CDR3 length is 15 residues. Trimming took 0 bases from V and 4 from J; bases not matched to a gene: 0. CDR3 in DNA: TGTGCCAGCAGCGTAGTAGCGGGAGGGTACAATGAGCAGTTCTTC. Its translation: CASSVVAGGYNEQFF.

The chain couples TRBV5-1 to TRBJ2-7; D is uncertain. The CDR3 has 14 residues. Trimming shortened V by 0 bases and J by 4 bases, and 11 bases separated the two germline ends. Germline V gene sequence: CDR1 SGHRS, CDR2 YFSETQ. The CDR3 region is CASSLGRQSYEQYF. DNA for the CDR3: TGCGCCAGCAGCTTGGGACGGCAGTCTTACGAGCAGTACTTC.

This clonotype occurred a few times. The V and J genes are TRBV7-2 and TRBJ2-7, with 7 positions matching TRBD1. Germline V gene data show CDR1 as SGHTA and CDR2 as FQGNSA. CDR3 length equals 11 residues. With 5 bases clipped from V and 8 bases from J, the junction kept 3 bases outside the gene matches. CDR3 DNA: TGTGCCAGCAGCCCGGGACAGCAGCAGTACTTC. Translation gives CASSPGQQQYF.

Here the CDR3 reads CASSLVGDRVEKLFF. As DNA, the CDR3 is TGTGCCAGCAGCTTAGTAGGGGACAGGGTAGAAAAACTGTTTTTT. The chain employs TRBV7-2 and TRBJ1-4; TRBD1 matches at 9 bases. The ends lost 1 base at V and 8 bases at J; junction bases unmatched: 5. The CDR3 runs to 15 residues. CDR1 is SGHTA and CDR2 is FQGNSA in the germline V gene.

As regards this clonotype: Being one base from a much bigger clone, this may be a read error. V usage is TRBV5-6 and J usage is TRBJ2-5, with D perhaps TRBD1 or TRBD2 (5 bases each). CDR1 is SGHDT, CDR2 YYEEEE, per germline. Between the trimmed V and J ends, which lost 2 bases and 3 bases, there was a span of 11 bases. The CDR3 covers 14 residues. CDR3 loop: CASSFTGAEETQYF. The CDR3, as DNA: TGTGCCAGCAGCTTTACCGGGGCAGAAGAGACCCAGTACTTC.

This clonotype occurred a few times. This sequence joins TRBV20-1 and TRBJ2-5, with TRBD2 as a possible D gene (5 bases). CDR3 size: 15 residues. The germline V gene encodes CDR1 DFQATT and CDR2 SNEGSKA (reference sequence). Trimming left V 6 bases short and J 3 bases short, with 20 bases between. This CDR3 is CSAPVEWAGEETQYF. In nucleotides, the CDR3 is TGCAGTGCACCAGTCGAGTGGGCGGGTGAAGAGACCCAGTACTTC.

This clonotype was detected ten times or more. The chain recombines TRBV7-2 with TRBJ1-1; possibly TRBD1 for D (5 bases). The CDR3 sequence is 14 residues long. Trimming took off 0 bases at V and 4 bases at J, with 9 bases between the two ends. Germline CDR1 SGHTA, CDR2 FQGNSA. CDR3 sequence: CASSLALGATEAFF. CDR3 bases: TGTGCCAGCAGCTTAGCGCTTGGGGCCACTGAAGCTTTCTTT.

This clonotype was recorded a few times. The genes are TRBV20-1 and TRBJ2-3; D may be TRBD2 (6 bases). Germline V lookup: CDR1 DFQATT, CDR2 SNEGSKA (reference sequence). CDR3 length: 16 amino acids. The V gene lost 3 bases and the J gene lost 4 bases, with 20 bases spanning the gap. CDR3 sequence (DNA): TGCAGTGCTAGTAAACTTGGTGGAGGGCTCGCAGATACGCAGTATTTT. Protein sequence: CSASKLGGGLADTQYF.

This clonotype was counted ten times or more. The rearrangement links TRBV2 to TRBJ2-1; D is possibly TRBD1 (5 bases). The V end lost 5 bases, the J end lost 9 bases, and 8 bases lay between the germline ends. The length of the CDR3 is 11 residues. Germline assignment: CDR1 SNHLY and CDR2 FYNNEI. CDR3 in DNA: TGTGCCAGCAGTAATCAGGGTGAGCAGTTCTTC. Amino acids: CASSNQGEQFF.

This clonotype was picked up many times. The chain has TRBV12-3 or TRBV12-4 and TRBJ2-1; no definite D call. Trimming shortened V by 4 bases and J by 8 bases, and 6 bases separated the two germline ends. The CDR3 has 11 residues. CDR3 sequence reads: CASSSTYEQFF. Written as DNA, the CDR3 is TGTGCCAGCAGTTCGACCTATGAGCAGTTCTTC.

CDR3: CASSHRGEGAYEQYF. CDR3 nucleotide sequence: TGTGCCAGCAGCCACAGGGGGGAGGGGGCTTACGAGCAGTACTTC. The chain employs TRBV4-2 and TRBJ2-7; possibly TRBD1 or TRBD2 for D (7 bases each). This CDR3 has 15 residues. Between the trimmed V and J ends, which lost 3 bases and 4 bases, there was a span of 16 bases. The germline CDR1 and CDR2 sequences are LGHNA and YNFKEQ.

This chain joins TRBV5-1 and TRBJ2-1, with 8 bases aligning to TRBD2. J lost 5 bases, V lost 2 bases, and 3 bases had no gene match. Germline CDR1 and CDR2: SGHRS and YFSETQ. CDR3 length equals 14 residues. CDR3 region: CASSFSGGDNEQFF. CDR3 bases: TGCGCCAGCAGCTTCTCCGGGGGGGACAATGAGCAGTTCTTC.

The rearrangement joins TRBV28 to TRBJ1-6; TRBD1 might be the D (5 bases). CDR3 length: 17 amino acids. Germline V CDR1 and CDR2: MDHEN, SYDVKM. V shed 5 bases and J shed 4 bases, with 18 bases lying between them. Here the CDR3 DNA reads TGTGCCAGCAGTCTCGCAGGGAGGAACAGATATAATTCACCCCTCCACTTT. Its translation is CASSLAGRNRYNSPLHF.